This entry lists 13 T cell receptor beta chains sequenced from one sample in a study of shared clonotypes between healthy human individuals. Using immunoSEQ multiplex PCR, the repertoire was profiled, and TCRdb retains in-frame clones only, with some absent. The sample comprises some 1 million clones, roughly 80% of which are singletons, and 1.4% rests with the top ten. The material sequenced was memory CD4+ T cells sorted from blood. Sample subset: CD45RA-negative fraction. Source of these receptors: a young man in good health.

The chain has TRBV28 and TRBJ2-5; unclear D gene. The DNA end lines up better with TRBJ2-7; the J call may be wrong. CDR3 length equals 12 residues. Per germline, CDR1 MDHEN and CDR2 SYDVKM. CDR3: CASSIVRYEQYF. CDR3 nucleotides: TGTGCCAGCAGCATCGTACGTTACGAGCAGTACTTC.

The chain carries TRBV5-1 and TRBJ2-4; a weak D match, TRBD2 (5 bases). The CDR3 spans 15 residues. The V and J ends lost 0 bases and 9 bases respectively, with 16 bases between them. Germline values: CDR1 SGHRS, CDR2 YFSETQ. Here the CDR3 reads CASSLGLGDTGIQYF. CDR3 in DNA: TGCGCCAGCAGCTTGGGCCTCGGGGATACGGGCATTCAGTACTTC.

The chain links TRBV10-2 to TRBJ2-6; D might be TRBD1 or TRBD2, each matching 5 bases. The V gene lost 4 bases and the J gene lost 3 bases, with 13 bases spanning the gap. The germline V gene has CDR1 WSHSY and CDR2 SAAADI. The CDR3 has 16 residues. CDR3 sequence (DNA): TGCGCCAGCAGTGGATTGGGGGTCAGTGGGGCCAACGTCCTGACTTTC. The encoded protein is CASSGLGVSGANVLTF.

The chain couples TRBV5-6 to TRBJ2-2, with TRBD2 matching over 7 bases. The CDR3 is made up of 14 amino acids. V gave up 7 bases and J gave up 5 bases; unmatched junction bases: 8. Germline V gives CDR1 SGHDT, CDR2 YYEEEE. The CDR3 nucleotides read TGTGCCAGCTTAAGCGGGGTATGGACCGGGGAGCTGTTTTTT. It translates to CASLSGVWTGELFF. The variable domain in full, with the rest retrieved from reference TRBV5-6 and TRBJ2-2, is DAGVTQSPTHLIKTRGQQVTLRCSPKSGHDTVSWYQQALGQGPQFIFQYYEEEERQRGNFPDRFSGHQFPNYSSELNVNALLLGDSALYLCASLSGVWTGELFFGEGSRLTVL.

This sequence joins TRBV7-9 and TRBJ1-2; no clear D. The CDR3 totals 17 residues. Germline V gene lookup returns CDR1 SEHNR and CDR2 FQNEAQ (reference sequence). Trimming removed 1 base at V and 3 bases at J, with 18 bases between. The CDR3: CASSLGGLAPRDYGYTF. CDR3 DNA sequence: TGTGCCAGCAGCTTAGGAGGATTGGCCCCAAGGGACTATGGCTACACCTTC.

The CDR3 loop reads CASLSARSFSTDTQYF. The CDR3 DNA reads TGTGCCAGCCTATCAGCCCGGTCTTTTAGCACAGATACGCAGTATTTT. V gene TRBV28 combines with J gene TRBJ2-3; no firm D call. V gave up 8 bases and J gave up 0 bases, with 18 bases separating them. The CDR3 contains 16 residues. Germline V CDR1 and CDR2: MDHEN, SYDVKM.

In this sample, this clone turned up many times. This specimen includes other DNA sequences encoding the same CDR3. The chain couples TRBV5-1 to TRBJ2-2, with D possibly TRBD1 on 6 matching bases. V was clipped by 4 bases and J by 10 bases, with 14 bases between them. Per germline, CDR1 SGHRS and CDR2 YFSETQ. This CDR3 spans 13 amino acids. CDR3 sequence reads: CASSTDRTPELFF. The DNA of the CDR3 is TGCGCCAGCAGCACCGACAGGACCCCGGAGCTGTTTTTT.

The chain combines TRBV6-6 with TRBJ2-5; D assignment may be TRBD1 or TRBD2 (5 bases each). CDR3 size: 13 residues. V lost 5 bases and J lost 5, with 12 bases in between. The germline V gene has CDR1 MNHNY and CDR2 SVGAGI (reference sequence). For the CDR3, the DNA is TGTGCCAGCAGTCGGGGCTCCGGGGAGACCCAGTACTTC. Its protein is CASSRGSGETQYF.

This sequence joins TRBV10-2 and TRBJ2-5; 12 nucleotides line up with TRBD2. Germline CDR1 and CDR2: WSHSY and SAAADI. The CDR3 is 15 amino acids. V dropped 5 bases and J dropped 5; count of bases not matched to a gene: 6. In DNA form, the CDR3 reads TGCGCCAGCAGTCGGCTAGCGGGGGGGGTTGAGACCCAGTACTTC. It codes for CASSRLAGGVETQYF.

This clone occurred a few times. The V call is TRBV5-5, the J call TRBJ2-7; no firm D call. Germline V CDR1 and CDR2: SGHKS, YYEKEE (reference sequence). V lost 3 bases to trimming and J lost 0 bases, with 13 bases between them. The CDR3 sequence is 15 residues long. CDR3 nucleotides: TGTGCCAGCAGCTGGGCTATAGTCAACTCCTACGAGCAGTACTTC. It codes for CASSWAIVNSYEQYF.

The rearrangement uses TRBV10-3 and TRBJ1-2; D is ambiguous. Per the germline V gene, CDR1 is ENHRY and CDR2 is SYGVKD. Trimming cost V 2 bases and J 6 bases, with 25 bases left between them. The CDR3 is 18 amino acids. The CDR3 coding sequence is TGTGCCATCAGTGAGGGCAGGACCCGATCCTTAACTACTAATGGCTACACCTTC. Its translation: CAISEGRTRSLTTNGYTF.

This clone was counted a few times. The chain has TRBV5-1 and TRBJ2-7; 7 bases are a match to TRBD2. There are 17 residues in the CDR3. Germline V gene sequence: CDR1 SGHRS, CDR2 YFSETQ. Germline trimming cut 0 bases from V and 1 base from J; bases unmatched to any gene: 10. In DNA, the CDR3 is TGCGCCAGCAGCTTGGCCGGGTTAGCGGGTCTATCCTACGAGCAGTACTTC. Translated: CASSLAGLAGLSYEQYF.

CDR3 sequence (DNA): TGCGCCAGCAGTGAGGGGGGGCCCTTTGGCCCTCAGCCCCAGCATTTT. Residues: CASSEGGPFGPQPQHF. The V gene is TRBV10-2, the J gene TRBJ1-5; possible D gene TRBD1, 6 bases. CDR3 length: 16 amino acids. Germline V gives CDR1 WSHSY, CDR2 SAAADI. The V gene lost 2 bases and the J gene lost 6 bases, with 17 bases spanning the gap.